These 15 T cell receptor beta chains were all obtained from the same sample, sequenced in a study of blood T cell repertoires in COVID-19. The repertoire was sequenced with immunoSEQ multiplex PCR; TCRdb's copy has only in-frame clones and lacks some. The sample has 250,000 to 300,000 clones; roughly four fifths are singletons. The specimen was PBMCs or T cells enriched from blood (not recorded which). The receptor set was obtained from a man aged 45-60 years who had recovered from COVID-19.

The chain has TRBV7-3 and TRBJ2-3; D gene ambiguous. V lost 3 bases and J lost 0, with 4 bases in between. CDR3 size: 13 residues. Germline CDR1 SGHTA, CDR2 FQGTGA. CDR3 in DNA: TGTGCCAGCAGCTTTTCTAGCACAGATACGCAGTATTTT. It specifies CASSFSSTDTQYF.

The chain joins TRBV7-2 to TRBJ2-1, with 10 bases aligning to TRBD2. V shed 3 bases and J 4 bases; nucleotides not matched to a gene: 0. Germline CDR1 reads SGHTA; CDR2 reads FQGNSA. CDR3 length: 14 residues. The CDR3 spells CASSFSGRYNEQFF. The DNA of the CDR3 is TGTGCCAGCAGCTTTAGCGGGAGGTACAATGAGCAGTTCTTC.

The chain carries TRBV13 and TRBJ1-5, with D hard to call. CDR3 size: 15 residues. Germline V gene sequence: CDR1 PRHDT, CDR2 FYEKMQ (reference sequence). Trimming removed 1 base at V and 3 bases at J, with 10 bases between. The CDR3 region is CASSLAGEFNQPQHF. The CDR3 region has the DNA TGTGCCAGCAGCTTAGCCGGGGAATTCAATCAGCCCCAGCATTTT.

This clone was picked up a small number of times. The chain uses TRBV27 and TRBJ1-2; a weak D match, TRBD1 (5 bases). Germline V lookup: CDR1 MNHEY, CDR2 SMNVEV (reference sequence). The CDR3 consists of 18 residues. V was pared by 2 bases and J by 8 bases, with 27 bases between. The CDR3 nucleotides are TGTGCCAGCAGTTTAGGGGCAGGACACGAGGGAGGAGTATGGGGCTACACCTTC. It translates to CASSLGAGHEGGVWGYTF.

The V gene is TRBV7-2, the J gene TRBJ2-5, with 12 positions matching TRBD2. Germline V gene data show CDR1 as SGHTA and CDR2 as FQGNSA. Trimming cost V 3 bases and J 3 bases; bases outside gene matches: 2. This CDR3 contains 15 residues. The CDR3 here is CASSFRTSGEETQYF. CDR3 nucleotide sequence: TGTGCCAGCAGCTTTCGGACTAGCGGGGAAGAGACCCAGTACTTC.

A single count supports this clone. The CDR3 loop reads CASSLLGQGAGEQYF. The DNA of the CDR3 is TGTGCCAGCAGTTTATTGGGACAGGGGGCAGGGGAGCAGTACTTC. The gene calls are TRBV28 and TRBJ2-7; 12 bases align to TRBD1. CDR3 size: 15 residues. Trimming took 1 base from V and 7 from J; bases not matched to a gene: 5. CDR1 is MDHEN and CDR2 is SYDVKM in the germline V gene.

The rearrangement uses TRBV12-5 and TRBJ1-6; a weak D match, TRBD1 (5 bases). Trimming shortened V by 0 bases and J by 5 bases, and 8 bases separated the two germline ends. The CDR3 is 15 amino acids. Germline CDR1 reads LGHNT; CDR2 reads FRNRAP. The chain's CDR3 is CASGLVQANNSPLHF. The CDR3 nucleotides read TGTGCTAGTGGTTTGGTACAGGCAAATAATTCACCCCTCCACTTT.

The chain couples TRBV24-1 to TRBJ2-1; 15 bases map to TRBD2. The CDR3 totals 17 residues. Germline V gives CDR1 KGHDR, CDR2 SFDVKD. Trimming at V came to 5 bases and at J to 5 bases, leaving 6 bases not matched to a gene. CDR3 protein: CATSGTSGGAPDNEQFF. As DNA, the CDR3 is TGTGCCACCAGTGGGACTAGCGGGGGGGCCCCGGACAATGAGCAGTTCTTC.

This clone was seen a few times. The J gene is TRBJ1-1, the V gene TRBV11-2, with a weak D call TRBD1 (5 bases). The germline CDR1 and CDR2 sequences are SGHAT and FQNNGV. The V and J ends lost 5 bases and 4 bases respectively, with 11 bases between them. The CDR3 is 13 amino acids. The CDR3 region has the DNA TGTGCCAGCAGCCATGACAGACTCACTGAAGCTTTCTTT. Translated: CASSHDRLTEAFF.

The chain couples TRBV5-1 to TRBJ1-1; unclear D gene. This CDR3 comprises 14 residues. Trimming cost V 5 bases and J 2 bases, with 13 bases left between them. The germline CDR1 and CDR2 sequences are SGHRS and YFSETQ. CDR3 sequence (DNA): TGCGCCAGCAGATCAACCCAGGCCAACACTGAAGCTTTCTTT. It yields the protein CASRSTQANTEAFF.

CDR3 DNA sequence: TGTGCCAGCAGCCCGTTCCCAGGTGGGCAGTTCTTC. It yields the protein CASSPFPGGQFF. The chain carries TRBV11-2 and TRBJ2-1; D call uncertain. With 5 bases removed from V and 12 bases from J, the gap between germline ends came to 14 bases. The CDR3 spans 12 residues. Germline lookup yields CDR1 SGHAT and CDR2 FQNNGV.

This rearrangement joins TRBV20-1 to TRBJ1-1; possible D gene TRBD1, 5 bases. CDR1 and CDR2 from the germline V gene are DFQATT and SNEGSKA (reference sequence). V lost 3 bases and J 1 base, leaving 12 bases between the germline ends. This CDR3 is 14 amino acids long. The CDR3 loop is CSASGGGTNTEAFF. CDR3 nucleotides: TGCAGTGCTAGTGGGGGAGGGACGAACACTGAAGCTTTCTTT.

The chain has TRBV28 and TRBJ2-2, with 8 nucleotides matching TRBD2. The V gene end was trimmed by 3 bases and the J gene end by 2 bases; junction bases not matched to a gene: 8. Germline V gene sequence: CDR1 MDHEN, CDR2 SYDVKM. CDR3 size: 17 residues. The CDR3 is CASSFNGGRSNTGELFF. The CDR3 DNA follows: TGTGCCAGCAGTTTTAACGGCGGGAGGTCAAACACCGGGGAGCTGTTTTTT.

This clone was observed at least ten times. This rearrangement joins TRBV7-3 to TRBJ2-3; TRBD1 matches at 8 bases. CDR3 size: 14 residues. V lost 5 bases to trimming and J lost 7 bases; unmatched junction nucleotides: 8. Germline values: CDR1 SGHTA, CDR2 FQGTGA. CDR3 protein: CASSPGTGTHTQYF. The DNA of the CDR3 is TGTGCCAGCAGCCCCGGGACAGGTACTCATACGCAGTATTTT.

This clone was detected only a few times. The chain carries TRBV29-1 and TRBJ2-7, with D possibly matching TRBD2 (5 bases). V lost 7 bases and J 0 bases, leaving 16 bases between the germline ends. This CDR3 has 14 amino acids. Germline V gene sequence: CDR1 SQVTM, CDR2 ANQGSEA. The CDR3 spells CSGGIPGSSYEQYF. The CDR3 bases are TGCAGCGGAGGGATCCCGGGCAGCTCCTACGAGCAGTACTTC.